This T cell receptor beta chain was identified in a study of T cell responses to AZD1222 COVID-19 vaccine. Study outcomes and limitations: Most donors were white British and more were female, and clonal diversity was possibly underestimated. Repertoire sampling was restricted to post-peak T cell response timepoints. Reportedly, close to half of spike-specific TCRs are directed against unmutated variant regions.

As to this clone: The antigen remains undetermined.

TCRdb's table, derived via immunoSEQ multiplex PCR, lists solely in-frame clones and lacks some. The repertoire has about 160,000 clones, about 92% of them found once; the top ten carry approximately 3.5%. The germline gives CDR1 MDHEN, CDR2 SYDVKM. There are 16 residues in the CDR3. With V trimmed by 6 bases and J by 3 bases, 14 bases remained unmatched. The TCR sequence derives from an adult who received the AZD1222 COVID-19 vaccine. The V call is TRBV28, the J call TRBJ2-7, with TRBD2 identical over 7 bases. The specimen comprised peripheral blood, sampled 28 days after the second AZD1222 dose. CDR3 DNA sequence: TGTGCCAGCAGCTCCGTTACGGCGGGGGTCCTCTACGAGCAGTACTTC. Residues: CASSSVTAGVLYEQYF.